This T cell receptor beta chain is from a study of shared clonotypes between healthy human individuals. The overall study: CD4 naive and CD4 memory each took three plates per donor, while CD8 naive took two and CD8 memory one.

The germline CDR1 and CDR2 sequences are LNHDA and SQIVND (reference sequence). The CDR3 is 14 residues long. V was cut by 7 bases and J by 6 bases, with 18 bases left in between. Sequencing used immunoSEQ multiplex PCR; TCRdb keeps in-frame clones, though not all of them. Found here are some 1,900,000 clones, roughly 95% of them singletons; the top ten hold 1.2%. Comment on this clone: No antigen is known for it.

Naive CD8 cells were CD45RO-negative, positively selected for CCR7, excluding terminally differentiated effector memory CD45RA+ cells. Study-wide results and limits: Although depth was large, rarefaction showed that sequencing of the sorted subsets was incomplete. All-four-donor shared clonotypes had higher generation probabilities than non-shared clonotypes did. Naive subsets generally exceeded memory subsets in estimated richness.

The sample consisted of naive CD8+ T cells sorted from blood. The chain joins TRBV19 to TRBJ1-1; D may be TRBD1 (5 bases). The clonotype was recovered from a man aged 18 to 30 in good health. The CDR3 DNA reads TGTGCCAGTAAGGTGCGTGGGGGTATCCCTGAAGCTTTCTTT. Encoded protein: CASKVRGGIPEAFF.